This T cell receptor (beta chain) was profiled in a study of B cell selection in AIRE deficiency. Remarks on this clone: Its specificity is not known.

The ends were cut back, 5 bases at V and 7 bases at J, with 9 bases in the middle. Germline CDR1 reads MNHEY; CDR2 reads SVGAGI. This CDR3 spans 12 amino acids. Assay used: immunoSEQ multiplex PCR; TCRdb lists only in-frame clones, some missing. The profile shows approximately 24,000 clones, over 80% of them singletons. Study-level results: About a third of healthy-shared Treg TCRbeta sequences appeared in patient Tconv cells.

Regulatory T cells were sorted as CD4+CD25hiCD127low/negative cells. Healthy unrelated donors supplied the control samples. The specimen was CD4+CD25+ Tregs sorted from PBMCs. This chain uses TRBV6-5 with TRBJ1-5; D ambiguous. The sequence derives from a human donor in good health. CDR3 DNA: TGTGCCAGCAGTCAGGATAGCCAGCCCCAGCATTTT. As protein: CASSQDSQPQHF.